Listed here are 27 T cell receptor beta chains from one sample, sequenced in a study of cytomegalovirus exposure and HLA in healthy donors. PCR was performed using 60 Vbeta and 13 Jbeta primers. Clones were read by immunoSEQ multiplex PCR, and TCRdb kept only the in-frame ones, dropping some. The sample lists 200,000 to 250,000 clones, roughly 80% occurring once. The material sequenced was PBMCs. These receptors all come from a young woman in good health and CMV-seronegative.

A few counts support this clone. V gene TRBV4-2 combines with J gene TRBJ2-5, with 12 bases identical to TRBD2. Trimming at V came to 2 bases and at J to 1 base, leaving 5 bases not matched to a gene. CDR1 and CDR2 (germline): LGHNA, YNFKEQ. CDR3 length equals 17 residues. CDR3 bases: TGTGCCAGCAGCCAAAGGACTAGCGGGGCCACCCAAGAGACCCAGTACTTC. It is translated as CASSQRTSGATQETQYF.

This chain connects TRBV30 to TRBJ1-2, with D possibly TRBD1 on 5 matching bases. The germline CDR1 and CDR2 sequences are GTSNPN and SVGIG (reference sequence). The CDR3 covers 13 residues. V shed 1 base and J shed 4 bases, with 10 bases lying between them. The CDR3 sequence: CAWSAGFFYGYTF. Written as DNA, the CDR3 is TGTGCCTGGAGTGCAGGGTTTTTCTATGGCTACACCTTC.

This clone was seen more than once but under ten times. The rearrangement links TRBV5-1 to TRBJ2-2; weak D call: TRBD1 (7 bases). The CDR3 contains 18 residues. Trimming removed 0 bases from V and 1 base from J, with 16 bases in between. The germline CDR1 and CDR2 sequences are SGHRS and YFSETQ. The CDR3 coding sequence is TGCGCCAGCAGCTTGGCATGGGGGGACAGCCTGAACACCGGGGAGCTGTTTTTT. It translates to CASSLAWGDSLNTGELFF. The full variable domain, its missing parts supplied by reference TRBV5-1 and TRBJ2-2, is KAGVTQTPRYLIKTRGQQVTLSCSPISGHRSVSWYQQTPGQGLQFLFEYFSETQRNKGNFPGRFSGRQFSNSRSEMNVSTLELGDSALYLCASSLAWGDSLNTGELFFGEGSRLTVL.

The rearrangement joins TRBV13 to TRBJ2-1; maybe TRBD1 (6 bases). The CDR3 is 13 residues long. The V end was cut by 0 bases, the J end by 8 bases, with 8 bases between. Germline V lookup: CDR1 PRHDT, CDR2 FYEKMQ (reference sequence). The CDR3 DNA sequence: TGTGCCAGCAGCTTAGGTCAGGGGTATGAGCAGTTCTTC. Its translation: CASSLGQGYEQFF. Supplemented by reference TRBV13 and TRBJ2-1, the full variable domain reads AAGVIQSPRHLIKEKRETATLKCYPIPRHDTVYWYQQGPGQDPQFLISFYEKMQSDKGSIPDRFSAQQFSDYHSELNMSSLELGDSALYFCASSLGQGYEQFFGPGTRLTVL.

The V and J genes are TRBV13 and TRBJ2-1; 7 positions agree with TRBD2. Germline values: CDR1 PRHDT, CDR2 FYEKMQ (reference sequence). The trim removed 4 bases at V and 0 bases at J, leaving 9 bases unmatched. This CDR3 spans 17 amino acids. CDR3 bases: TGTGCCAGCAGCTCCGGGGGGTGGGGTTCCTCCTACAATGAGCAGTTCTTC. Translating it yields CASSSGGWGSSYNEQFF.

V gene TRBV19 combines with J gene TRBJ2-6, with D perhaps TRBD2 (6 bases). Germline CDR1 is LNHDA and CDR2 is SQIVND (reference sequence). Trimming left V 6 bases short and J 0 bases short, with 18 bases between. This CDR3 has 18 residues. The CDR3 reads CASSNGGLLSSGANVLTF. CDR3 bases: TGTGCCAGTAGCAACGGGGGACTTCTTAGCTCTGGGGCCAACGTCCTGACTTTC.

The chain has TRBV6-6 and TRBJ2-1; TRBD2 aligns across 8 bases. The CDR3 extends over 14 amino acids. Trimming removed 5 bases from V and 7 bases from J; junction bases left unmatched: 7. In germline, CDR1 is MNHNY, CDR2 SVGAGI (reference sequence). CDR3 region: CASSQTTSANEQFF. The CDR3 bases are TGTGCCAGCAGTCAGACGACTAGCGCTAATGAGCAGTTCTTC.

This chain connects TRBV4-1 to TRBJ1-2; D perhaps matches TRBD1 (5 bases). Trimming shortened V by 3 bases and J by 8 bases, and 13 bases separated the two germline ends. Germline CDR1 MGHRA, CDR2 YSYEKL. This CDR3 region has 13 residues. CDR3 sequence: CASSQLGGDGYTF. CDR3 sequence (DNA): TGCGCCAGCAGCCAGCTGGGCGGGGACGGCTACACCTTC.

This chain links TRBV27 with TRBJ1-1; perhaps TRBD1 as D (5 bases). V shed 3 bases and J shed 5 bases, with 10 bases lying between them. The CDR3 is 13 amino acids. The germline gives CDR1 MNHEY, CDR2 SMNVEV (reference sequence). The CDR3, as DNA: TGTGCCAGCAGTTTTCAGGGTCGGACTGAAGCTTTCTTT. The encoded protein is CASSFQGRTEAFF.

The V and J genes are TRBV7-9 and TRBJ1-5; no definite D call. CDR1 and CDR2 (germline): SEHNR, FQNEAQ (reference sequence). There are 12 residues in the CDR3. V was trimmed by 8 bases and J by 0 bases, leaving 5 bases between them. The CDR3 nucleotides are TGTGCCAGCCAGGTTAGCAATCAGCCCCAGCATTTT. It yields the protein CASQVSNQPQHF.

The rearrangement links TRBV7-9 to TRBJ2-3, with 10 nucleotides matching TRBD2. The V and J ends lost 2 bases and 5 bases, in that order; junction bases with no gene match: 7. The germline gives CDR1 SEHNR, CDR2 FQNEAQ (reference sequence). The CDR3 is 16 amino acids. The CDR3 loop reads CASSLPPSGGGDTQYF. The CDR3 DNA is TGTGCCAGCAGCTTACCCCCTAGCGGGGGAGGAGATACGCAGTATTTT.

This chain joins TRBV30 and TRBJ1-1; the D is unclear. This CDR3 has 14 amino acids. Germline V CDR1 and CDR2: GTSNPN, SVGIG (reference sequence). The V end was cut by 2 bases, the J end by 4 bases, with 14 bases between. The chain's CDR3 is CAWSKPRPGTEAFF. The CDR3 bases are TGTGCCTGGAGTAAACCCCGACCGGGCACTGAAGCTTTCTTT.

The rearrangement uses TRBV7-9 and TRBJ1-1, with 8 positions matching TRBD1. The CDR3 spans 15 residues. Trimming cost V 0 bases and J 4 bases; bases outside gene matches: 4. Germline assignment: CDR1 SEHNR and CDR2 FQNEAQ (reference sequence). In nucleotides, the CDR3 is TGTGCCAGCAGCTTAGCACAGGGGGTCGCCACTGAAGCTTTCTTT. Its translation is CASSLAQGVATEAFF. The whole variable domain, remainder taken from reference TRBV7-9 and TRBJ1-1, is DTGVSQNPRHKITKRGQNVTFRCDPISEHNRLYWYRQTLGQGPEFLTYFQNEAQLEKSRLLSDRFSAERPKGSFSTLEIQRTEQGDSAMYLCASSLAQGVATEAFFGQGTRLTVV.

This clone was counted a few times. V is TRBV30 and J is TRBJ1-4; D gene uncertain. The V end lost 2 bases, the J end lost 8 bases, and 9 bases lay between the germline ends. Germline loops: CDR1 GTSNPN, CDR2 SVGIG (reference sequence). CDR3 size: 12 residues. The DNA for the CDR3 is TGTGCCTGGAGTACGAGAGAGGAAAAACTGTTTTTT. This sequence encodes CAWSTREEKLFF.

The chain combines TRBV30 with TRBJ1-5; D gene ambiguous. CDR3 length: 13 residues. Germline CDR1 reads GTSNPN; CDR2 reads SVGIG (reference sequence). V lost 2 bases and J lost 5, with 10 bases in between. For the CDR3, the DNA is TGTGCCTGGAGTCCTACCCGGTATCAGCCCCAGCATTTT. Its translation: CAWSPTRYQPQHF.

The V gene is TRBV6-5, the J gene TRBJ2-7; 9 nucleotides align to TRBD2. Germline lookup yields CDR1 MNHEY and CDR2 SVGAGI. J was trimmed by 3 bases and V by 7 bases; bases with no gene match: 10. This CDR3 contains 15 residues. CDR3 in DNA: TGTGCCAGCACCGAGGGAGCGGGAGGTTTCTACGAGCAGTACTTC. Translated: CASTEGAGGFYEQYF.

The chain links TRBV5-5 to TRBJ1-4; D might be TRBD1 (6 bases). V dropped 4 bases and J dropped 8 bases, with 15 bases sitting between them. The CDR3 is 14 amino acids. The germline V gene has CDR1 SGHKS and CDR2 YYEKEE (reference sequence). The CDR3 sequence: CASSPGVFYEKLFF. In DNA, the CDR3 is TGTGCCAGCAGCCCAGGGGTGTTTTACGAAAAACTGTTTTTT.

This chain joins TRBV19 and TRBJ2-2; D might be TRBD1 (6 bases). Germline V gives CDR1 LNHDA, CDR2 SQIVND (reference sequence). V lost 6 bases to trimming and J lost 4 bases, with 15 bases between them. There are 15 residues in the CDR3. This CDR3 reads CASSPSWTATGELFF. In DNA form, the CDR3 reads TGTGCCAGTAGCCCCTCTTGGACAGCCACCGGGGAGCTGTTTTTT.

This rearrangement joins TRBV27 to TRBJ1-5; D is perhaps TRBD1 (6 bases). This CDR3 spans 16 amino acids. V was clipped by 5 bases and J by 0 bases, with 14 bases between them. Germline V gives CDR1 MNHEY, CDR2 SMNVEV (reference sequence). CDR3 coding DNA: TGTGCCAGCAGTGTCATCTACAGGGATAGCAATCAGCCCCAGCATTTT. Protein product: CASSVIYRDSNQPQHF.

The CDR3 nucleotides read TGTGCCAGCAGCTTGGTTAACGAGCAGTACTTC. Translation: CASSLVNEQYF. V gene TRBV5-6 combines with J gene TRBJ2-7; D gene uncertain. This CDR3 is built from 11 residues. CDR1 and CDR2 from the germline V gene are SGHDT and YYEEEE. Trimming cost V 0 bases and J 5 bases, with 3 bases left between them.

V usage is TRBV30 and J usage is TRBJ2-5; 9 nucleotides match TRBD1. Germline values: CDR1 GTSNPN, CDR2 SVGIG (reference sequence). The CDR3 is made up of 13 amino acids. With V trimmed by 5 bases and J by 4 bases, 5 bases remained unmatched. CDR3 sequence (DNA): TGTGCCTGGGGGGACAGGGTGTCAGAGACCCAGTACTTC. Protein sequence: CAWGDRVSETQYF. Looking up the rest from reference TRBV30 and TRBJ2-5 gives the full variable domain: SQTIHQWPATLVQPVGSPLSLECTVEGTSNPNLYWYRQAAGRGLQLLFYSVGIGQISSEVPQNLSASRPQDRQFILSSKKLLLSDSGFYLCAWGDRVSETQYFGPGTRLLVL.

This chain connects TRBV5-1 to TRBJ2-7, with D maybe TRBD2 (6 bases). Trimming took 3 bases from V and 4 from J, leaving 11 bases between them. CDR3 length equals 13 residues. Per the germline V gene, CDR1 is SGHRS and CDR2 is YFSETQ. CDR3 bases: TGCGCCAGCAGCTCCGGGGGAGTGTACGAGCAGTACTTC. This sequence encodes CASSSGGVYEQYF. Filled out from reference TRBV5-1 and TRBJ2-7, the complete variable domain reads KAGVTQTPRYLIKTRGQQVTLSCSPISGHRSVSWYQQTPGQGLQFLFEYFSETQRNKGNFPGRFSGRQFSNSRSEMNVSTLELGDSALYLCASSSGGVYEQYFGPGTRLTVT.

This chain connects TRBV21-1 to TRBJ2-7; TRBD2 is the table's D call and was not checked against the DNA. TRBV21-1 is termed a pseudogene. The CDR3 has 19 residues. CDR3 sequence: CASSETPGTSGRIGYEQYF. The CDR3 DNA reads TGTGCCAGCAGCGAAACCCCTGGGACTAGCGGGAGAATCGGTTACGAGCAGTACTTC.

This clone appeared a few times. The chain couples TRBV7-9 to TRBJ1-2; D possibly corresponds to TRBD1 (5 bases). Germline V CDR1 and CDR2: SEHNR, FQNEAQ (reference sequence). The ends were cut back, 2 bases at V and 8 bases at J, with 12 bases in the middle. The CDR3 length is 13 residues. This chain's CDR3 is CASSLLGAEGYTF. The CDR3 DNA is TGTGCCAGCAGCTTATTAGGGGCTGAAGGCTACACCTTC.

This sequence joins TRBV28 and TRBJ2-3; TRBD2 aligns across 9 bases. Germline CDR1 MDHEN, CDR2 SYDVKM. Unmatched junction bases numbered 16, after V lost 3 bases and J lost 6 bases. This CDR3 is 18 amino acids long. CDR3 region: CASSLLRGGAGGLDTQYF. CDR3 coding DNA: TGTGCCAGCAGTTTGCTACGTGGGGGGGCGGGAGGGCTTGATACGCAGTATTTT. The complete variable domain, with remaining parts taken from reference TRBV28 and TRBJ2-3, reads DVKVTQSSRYLVKRTGEKVFLECVQDMDHENMFWYRQDPGLGLRLIYFSYDVKMKEKGDIPEGYSVSREKKERFSLILESASTNQTSMYLCASSLLRGGAGGLDTQYFGPGTRLTVL.

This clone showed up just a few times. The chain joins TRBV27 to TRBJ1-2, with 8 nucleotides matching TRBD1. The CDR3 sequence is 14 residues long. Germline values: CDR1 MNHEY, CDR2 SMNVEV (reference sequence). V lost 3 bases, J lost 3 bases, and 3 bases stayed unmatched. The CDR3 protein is CASSLSGGHYGYTF. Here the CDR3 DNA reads TGTGCCAGCAGTTTGTCAGGGGGCCACTATGGCTACACCTTC.

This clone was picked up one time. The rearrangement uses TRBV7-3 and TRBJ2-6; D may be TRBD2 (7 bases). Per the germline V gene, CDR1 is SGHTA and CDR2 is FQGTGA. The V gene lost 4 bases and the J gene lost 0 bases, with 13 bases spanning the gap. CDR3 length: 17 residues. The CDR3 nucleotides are TGTGCCAGCAGCTCTAGGGGGGGAAACTCTGGGGCCAACGTCCTGACTTTC. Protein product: CASSSRGGNSGANVLTF. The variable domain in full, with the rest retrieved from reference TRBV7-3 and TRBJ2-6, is GAGVSQTPSNKVTEKGKYVELRCDPISGHTALYWYRQSLGQGPEFLIYFQGTGAADDSGLPNDRFFAVRPEGSVSTLKIQRTERGDSAVYLCASSSRGGNSGANVLTFGAGSRLTVL.